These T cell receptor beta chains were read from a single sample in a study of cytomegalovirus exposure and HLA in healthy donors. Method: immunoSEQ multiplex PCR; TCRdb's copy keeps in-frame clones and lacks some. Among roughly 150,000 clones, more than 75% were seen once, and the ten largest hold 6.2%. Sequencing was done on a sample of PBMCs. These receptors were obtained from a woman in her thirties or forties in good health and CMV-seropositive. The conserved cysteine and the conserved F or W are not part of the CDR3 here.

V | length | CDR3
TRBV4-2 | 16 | ASSQDLLRSHSTWSQY
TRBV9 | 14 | ASSVGAGRTNEKLF
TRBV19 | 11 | ASSTTGAGGYT
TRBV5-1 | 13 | ASSATGDSYNEQF
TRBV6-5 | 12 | ARKPRDGHTEAF
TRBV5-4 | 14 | ASSYPGSPEYTEAF
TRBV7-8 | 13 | ASSFQGQGRGKLF
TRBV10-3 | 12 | AISDNGQNYGYT
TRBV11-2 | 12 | ASSSNRGLGEQY
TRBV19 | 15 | ASSIDNSGGNYNEQF
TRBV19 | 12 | ASGEPGYGTEAF
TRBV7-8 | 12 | ASSSGSSRDTQY